This record covers a single TCR beta chain. The record originates from a study of blood T cell repertoires in COVID-19. Study overall: Specimens from acute and convalescent COVID-19 originated in the United States, Italy and Spain. PBMCs, B-cell-depleted T cells, or T cells provided the cDNA or gDNA that made up the material.

Methods used by the authors: Estimation of nucleated cell counts relied on the amplification of reference gene primers. The data were produced by immunoSEQ multiplex PCR, yet TCRdb's version contains in-frame clones alone and is incomplete. The V and J calls and clone size come from that table; D and trimming were worked out from the DNA. The sample holds about 190,000 clones; roughly 80% are singletons and the top ten take roughly 14%. V was pared by 3 bases and J by 4 bases, with 19 bases between. CDR1 is LNHNV, CDR2 YYDKDF, per germline (reference sequence). There are 17 residues in the CDR3. The V call is TRBV15, the J call TRBJ1-5; D is possibly TRBD1 (6 bases). Sequenced: peripheral blood. This TCR derives from a man aged 50 or older who had recovered from COVID-19. CDR3 residues: CATSSGGGRVRNQPQHF. In nucleotides, the CDR3 is TGTGCCACCAGCAGTGGCGGGGGCAGGGTCAGAAATCAGCCCCAGCATTTT.